What follows describes a single T cell receptor beta chain. This sample was included in a study of blood T cell repertoires in COVID-19. Overall study: The analysed material was cDNA or gDNA that came from T cells, B-cell-depleted T cells, or PBMCs.

Authors' data handling: Researchers report that nucleated cell counts were estimated from reference gene primer amplification. Assay: immunoSEQ multiplex PCR; the TCRdb copy retains only in-frame clones and omits some. That table furnishes V, J and clone size, whereas the DNA furnished D and trimming. The sample comprises about 130,000 clones, approximately 86% of which are singletons, and around 17% rests with the top ten. V dropped 3 bases and J dropped 4; count of bases not matched to a gene: 7. The CDR3 is made up of 15 amino acids. The germline V gene encodes CDR1 LGHDT and CDR2 YNNKEL (reference sequence).

Sequenced material: peripheral blood. This chain connects TRBV3-1 (or the pseudogene TRBV3-2) to TRBJ2-7, with TRBD1 identical over 9 bases. This clonotype originated in a woman between 50 and 59 years old who had recovered from COVID-19. In DNA form, the CDR3 reads TGTGCCAGCAGCCATTCCGGGACAGGGTCTTACGAGCAGTACTTC. Translation: CASSHSGTGSYEQYF.